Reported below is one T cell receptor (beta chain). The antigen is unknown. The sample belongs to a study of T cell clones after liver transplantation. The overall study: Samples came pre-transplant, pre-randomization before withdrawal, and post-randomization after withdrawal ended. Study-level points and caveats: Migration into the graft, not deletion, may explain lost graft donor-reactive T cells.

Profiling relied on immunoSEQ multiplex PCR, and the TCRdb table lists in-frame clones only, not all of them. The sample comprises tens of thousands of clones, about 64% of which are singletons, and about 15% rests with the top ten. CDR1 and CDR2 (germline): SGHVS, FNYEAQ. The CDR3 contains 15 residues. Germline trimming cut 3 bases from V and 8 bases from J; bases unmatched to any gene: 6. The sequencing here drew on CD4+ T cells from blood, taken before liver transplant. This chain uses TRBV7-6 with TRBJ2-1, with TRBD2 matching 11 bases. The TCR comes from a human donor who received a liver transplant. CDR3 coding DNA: TGTGCCAGCAGCTTGATAGCGGGGGGGCCGCATGAGCAGTTCTTC. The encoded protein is CASSLIAGGPHEQFF. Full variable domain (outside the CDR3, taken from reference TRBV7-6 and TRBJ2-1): GAGVSQSPRYKVTKRGQDVALRCDPISGHVSLYWYRQALGQGPEFLTYFNYEAQQDKSGLPNDRFSAERPEGSISTLTIQRTEQRDSAMYRCASSLIAGGPHEQFFGPGTRLTVL.